The T cell receptor (beta chain) under discussion was sequenced for a study of a mutant IDH1 vaccine in newly diagnosed glioma. Time point defined: week 5, during vaccination. The vaccine gave 300 ug of a 20-mer mutant IDH1 peptide subcutaneously per dose. The germline V gene has CDR1 SQVTM and CDR2 ANQGSEA. Trimming pared 5 bases from V and 7 bases from J, leaving 12 bases between. The CDR3 covers 12 residues. Generated by immunoSEQ multiplex PCR, the TCRdb table keeps only in-frame clones and is missing some. Of 40,000 to 55,000 clones in the sample, around 80% were seen once. Only one count was recorded for this clone. Antigen specificity is unknown.

This receptor was taken from a man aged 50 to 60 with glioma. Sequenced material: PBMCs, taken from a glioma patient whose treatment included an IDH1 peptide vaccine. V and J are TRBV29-1 and TRBJ2-1; maybe TRBD2 (6 bases). CDR3 residues: CSVRRGSNEQFF. The CDR3 DNA is TGCAGCGTTCGCCGGGGGTCGAATGAGCAGTTCTTC.